What follows are 8 T cell receptor beta chains derived from one specimen sequenced in a study of OX40 agonist ivuxolimab in advanced cancers. TCRdb's table, derived via immunoSEQ multiplex PCR, lists solely in-frame clones and lacks some. The table includes around 60,000 clones, 70% to 90% detected once. Sample: CD4+ or CD8+ T cells sorted from blood, taken in a trial of the OX40 agonist ivuxolimab. These receptor sequences come from an adult with an advanced solid tumor such as melanoma, head and neck, liver or kidney cancer.

This clone showed up just once. The genes are TRBV5-4 and TRBJ2-3; D perhaps matches TRBD2 (6 bases). The germline CDR1 and CDR2 sequences are SGHNT and YYREEE (reference sequence). CDR3 length equals 17 residues. V shed 0 bases and J shed 0 bases, with 14 bases lying between them. The DNA for the CDR3 is TGTGCCAGCAGCTTGGCTGTCGGCGGGGCTAGCACAGATACGCAGTATTTT. It encodes CASSLAVGGASTDTQYF.

The V call is TRBV12-5, the J call TRBJ1-1, with D unclear. Germline values: CDR1 LGHNT, CDR2 FRNRAP. CDR3 length: 13 residues. V was clipped by 2 bases and J by 8 bases, with 12 bases between them. For the CDR3, the DNA is TGTGCTAGTGGTTTGTTCCCAGCTGGGGAAGCTTTCTTT. As protein: CASGLFPAGEAFF.

The chain couples TRBV5-4 to TRBJ2-6; D is uncertain. The germline CDR1 and CDR2 sequences are SGHNT and YYREEE (reference sequence). Trimming took 3 bases from V and 0 from J, leaving 7 bases between them. The CDR3 sequence is 15 residues long. The CDR3 DNA follows: TGTGCCAGCAGCTGGGCTGACTCTGGGGCCAACGTCCTGACTTTC. Its protein product is CASSWADSGANVLTF.

The V gene is TRBV27, the J gene TRBJ2-1; a weak D match, TRBD2 (7 bases). CDR1 is MNHEY, CDR2 SMNVEV, per germline (reference sequence). This CDR3 has 15 amino acids. V gave up 3 bases and J gave up 2 bases, with 11 bases separating them. CDR3 in DNA: TGTGCCAGCAGTTTCGGGGGGCCGGCCTACAATGAGCAGTTCTTC. This codes for CASSFGGPAYNEQFF.

This clone was counted a few times. The chain links TRBV4-1 to TRBJ2-7; 10 nucleotides agree with TRBD2. From germline, CDR1 is MGHRA and CDR2 YSYEKL. The CDR3 runs to 14 residues. V lost 3 bases to trimming and J lost 7 bases; unmatched junction nucleotides: 6. CDR3 loop: CASSHLGLANEQYF. The CDR3, as DNA: TGCGCCAGCAGCCACCTGGGACTAGCGAATGAGCAGTACTTC.

The chain employs TRBV25-1 and TRBJ2-2, with D unclear. V shed 6 bases and J shed 4 bases, with 9 bases lying between them. The length of the CDR3 is 13 residues. Germline-derived CDR1 and CDR2 are MGHDK and SYGVNS. The CDR3 DNA follows: TGTGCCAGCAGCGCCGCGGCCACCGGGGAGCTGTTTTTT. Translated, it gives CASSAAATGELFF.

The chain carries TRBV6-6 and TRBJ2-5; 7 bases are a match to TRBD2. The V gene end was trimmed by 4 bases and the J gene end by 4 bases; junction bases not matched to a gene: 6. The CDR3 contains 14 residues. Germline CDR1 and CDR2: MNHNY and SVGAGI (reference sequence). The chain's CDR3 is CASSSRGDLETQYF. The CDR3 DNA follows: TGTGCCAGCAGTTCTCGGGGGGACCTAGAGACCCAGTACTTC.

This clone was observed a few times. The rearrangement links TRBV4-1 to TRBJ1-6, with unresolved D. CDR3 length equals 14 residues. V lost 1 base to trimming and J lost 4 bases, with 5 bases between them. The germline CDR1 and CDR2 sequences are MGHRA and YSYEKL. The CDR3 reads CASSQGQYNSPLHF. The CDR3 DNA reads TGCGCCAGCAGCCAAGGGCAATATAATTCACCCCTCCACTTT.